The rows below give T cell receptor beta chains drawn from one sample of a study of shared T cell receptors in the human thymus. The data were produced by immunoSEQ multiplex PCR, yet TCRdb's version contains in-frame clones alone and is incomplete. In the table there are approximately 730,000 clones, 80% to 90% of which are singletons. The data were also submitted as part of a second study, on human thymus T cells.

The sequenced sample was thymocytes. Receptor source: a girl under two years old with a congenital heart defect. Each CDR3 is given with its conserved first and last residue. D genes are given only for firm matches. A clone size is listed for some rows: how often the clone was seen (once, few, many), or a class if it is expanded.

NA	once	TRBV5-5	TRBJ2-7	TGTGCCAGCAGCTTGATTAGTGGTGGGCAGGGGTGGTACGAGCAGTACTTC	CASSLISGGQGWYEQYF
TRBD2	NA	TRBV12-5	TRBJ2-3	TGTGCTAGTGGTTTGATTTCCGGGACTAGCGGGGGGGCCAGGAATACGCAGTATTTT	CASGLISGTSGGARNTQYF
TRBD2	NA	TRBV11-2	TRBJ2-5	TGTGCCAGCAGCTTAGTGGGACTAGCGGGGGGGCCTGGAGAGACCCAGTACTTC	CASSLVGLAGGPGETQYF
NA	NA	TRBV27	TRBJ1-1	TGTGCCAGCAAGGACAGTTCCAACACTGAAGCTTTCTTT	CASKDSSNTEAFF
TRBD2	NA	TRBV27	TRBJ2-1	TGTGCCAGCAGTTTTATCGGGACTAGCAGAAATGAGCAGTTCTTC	CASSFIGTSRNEQFF
TRBD2	few	TRBV4-3	TRBJ2-3	TGCGCCAGCAGCCGAGGACTAGCGGGGGGGCTGTGGACAGATACGCAGTATTTT	CASSRGLAGGLWTDTQYF
NA	once	TRBV9	TRBJ1-1	TGTGCCAGCAGCGGACGCGGGGATAACACTGAAGCTTTCTTT	CASSGRGDNTEAFF
NA	NA	TRBV29-1	TRBJ2-7	TGCAGCGTTGTTCTCCAGTACGAGCAGTACTTC	CSVVLQYEQYF
NA	NA	TRBV4-2	TRBJ2-3	TGTGCCAGCAGCCAAGATGGGACTAGCACAGATACGCAGTATTTT	CASSQDGTSTDTQYF
NA	NA	TRBV6-1	TRBJ1-1	TGTGCCAGCAGGGGGGGTGGAGGGAACACTGAAGCTTTCTTT	CASRGGGGNTEAFF
NA	NA	TRBV10-3	TRBJ2-1	TGTGCCATCAAGGGGGAGCCGACTAGCCCAGGGACGTTCTTC	CAIKGEPTSPGTFF
TRBD1	NA	TRBV20-1	TRBJ1-2	TGCAGTGGCCTTTACAGGGGGGGCTACACCTTC	CSGLYRGGYTF
TRBD1	NA	TRBV28	TRBJ2-1	TGTGCCAGCGGAAACCGGGACAGGGGGCTACGTACGGCCGGGGGGCAGTTCTTC	CASGNRDRGLRTAGGQFF
NA	NA	TRBV7-9	TRBJ1-2	TGTGCCAGCAGCTTTCGGCCGGGAGCCGGGGAGGGCTACACCTTC	CASSFRPGAGEGYTF
TRBD1	NA	TRBV6-1	TRBJ1-1	TGTGCCAGCAGCGGGGACAGGGGGAACACTGAAGCTTTCTTT	CASSGDRGNTEAFF
NA	NA	TRBV2	TRBJ1-2	TGTGCCAGCACTGGGCTTCCAAGCAACTCCTATGGCTACACCTTC	CASTGLPSNSYGYTF
TRBD2	once	TRBV5-6	TRBJ2-5	TGTGCCAGCAGCTCCAGGACTAGCGGGGTCCAAGAGACCCAGTACTTC	CASSSRTSGVQETQYF
TRBD1	NA	TRBV28	TRBJ1-5	TGTGCCAGCATTCCCGGGCTCCAGGGGGTTAGCAATCAGCCCCAGCATTTT	CASIPGLQGVSNQPQHF
NA	NA	TRBV6-5	TRBJ1-6	TGTGCCAGCAGGGGGTTCGAGGGGGTCAATTCACCCCTCCACTTT	CASRGFEGVNSPLHF
NA	NA	TRBV7-9	TRBJ1-2	TGTGCCAGCGGTAGGGGTCGTTGCTACACCTTC	CASGRGRCYTF
TRBD1	NA	TRBV28	TRBJ2-7	TGTGCCAGCAGGGACAGGGCCTACGAGCAGTACTTC	CASRDRAYEQYF
TRBD1	once	TRBV28	TRBJ1-5	TGTGCCAGCAGCTCTCGACAGGGAGGCGGTCAGCCCCAGCATTTT	CASSSRQGGGQPQHF
TRBD2	NA	TRBV9	TRBJ2-7	TGTGCCAGCAGCGTAGGAGGGCCTAGCGGGGGTCACAACGAGCAGTACTTC	CASSVGGPSGGHNEQYF
TRBD1	NA	TRBV4-1	TRBJ1-1	TGCGCCAGCAGCCAAGAGGCACAGGGGCACGGGTCGAACACTGAAGCTTTCTTT	CASSQEAQGHGSNTEAFF
TRBD1	NA	TRBV7-3	TRBJ2-2	TGTGCCAGCAGCTCCCGGGACAGGAACACCGGGGAGCTGTTTTTT	CASSSRDRNTGELFF
NA	NA	TRBV28	TRBJ2-2	TGTGCCAGCAGTTTCAGGGATACGAACACCGGGGAGCTGTTTTTT	CASSFRDTNTGELFF
NA	NA	TRBV30	TRBJ1-1	TGTGCCTGGACCACGACCCGGGCAGGCAGGGCAGTGAACACTGAAGCTTTCTTT	CAWTTTRAGRAVNTEAFF
NA	NA	TRBV5-1	TRBJ1-1	TGCGCCAGCAGCTTGGCCTCTGAAGCTTTCTTT	CASSLASEAFF
TRBD1	NA	TRBV7-9	TRBJ2-3	TGTGCCAGCACCCAGGGGGCAATCACAGATACGCAGTATTTT	CASTQGAITDTQYF
NA	few	TRBV6-1	TRBJ2-7	TGTGCCAGCAGTGAAAATCGGCCCCACGGCGGCGAGCAGTACTTC	CASSENRPHGGEQYF
TRBD2	NA	TRBV27	TRBJ2-7	TGTGCCAGCAGGTCTAGCGGGAGGGCCTACGAGCAGTACTTC	CASRSSGRAYEQYF
NA	few	TRBV14	TRBJ2-2	TGTGCCAGCAGCCCAAGGGACGAAAAGGGGGACACCGGGGAGCTGTTTTTT	CASSPRDEKGDTGELFF
NA	NA	TRBV5-1	TRBJ1-6	TGCGCCAGCAGCCCAGTCCCGGCCTCCCCGGGTGCACCCCTCCACTTT	CASSPVPASPGAPLHF
NA	NA	TRBV6-6	TRBJ1-1	TGTGCCAGCAGTCAACGGGAGTCGGCAGCTTTCTTT	CASSQRESAAFF
TRBD1	NA	TRBV2	TRBJ2-7	TGTGCCAGCAGCGCCGACGACAGGGTCAAGACCTACGAGCAGTACTTC	CASSADDRVKTYEQYF
NA	NA	TRBV18	TRBJ1-1	TGTGCCAGCTCACCACTTAGCGGGCAGTACACTGAAGCTTTCTTT	CASSPLSGQYTEAFF
TRBD2	NA	TRBV4-1	TRBJ2-1	TGCGCCAGCAGCCAAGAATCGACCCTTTCTAGCGGGGAGACCATTCATGGGCAGTTCTTC	CASSQESTLSSGETIHGQFF